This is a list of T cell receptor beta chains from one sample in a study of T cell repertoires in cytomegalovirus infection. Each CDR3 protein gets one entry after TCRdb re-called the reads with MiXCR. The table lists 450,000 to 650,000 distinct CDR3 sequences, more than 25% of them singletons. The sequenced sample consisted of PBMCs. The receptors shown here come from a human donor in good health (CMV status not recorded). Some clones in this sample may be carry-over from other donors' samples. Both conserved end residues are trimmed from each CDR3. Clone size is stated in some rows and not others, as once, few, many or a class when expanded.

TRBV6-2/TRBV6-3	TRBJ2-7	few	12	ASRPRVRTSEQY
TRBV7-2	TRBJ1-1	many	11	ASSTRGNTEAF
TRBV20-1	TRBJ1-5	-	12	SAIGTGLNQPQH
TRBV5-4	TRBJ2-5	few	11	ASRMLGQETQY
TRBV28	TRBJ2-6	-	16	ASSIGQGGFSGANVLT
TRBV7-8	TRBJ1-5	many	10	ASSPRDQPQH
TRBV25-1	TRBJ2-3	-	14	ASSESPPKDTDTQY
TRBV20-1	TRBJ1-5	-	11	SASLQGGQPQH
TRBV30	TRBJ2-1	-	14	AWTVPPTSVGYEQF
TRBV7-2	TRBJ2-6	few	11	ASSPRGANVLT
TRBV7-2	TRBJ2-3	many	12	ASTSASSTDTQY
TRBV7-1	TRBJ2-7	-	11	ASTATGAYEQY
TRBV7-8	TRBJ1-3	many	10	ASSMNGNTIY
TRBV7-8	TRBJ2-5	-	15	ASSLGVTASNQETQY
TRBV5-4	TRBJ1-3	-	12	ASRSERSGNTIY
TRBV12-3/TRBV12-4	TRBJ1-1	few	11	ATSTLENTEAF
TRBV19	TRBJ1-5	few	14	ASSIVTGGSNQPQH
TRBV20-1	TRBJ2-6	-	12	SARGGSGANVLT
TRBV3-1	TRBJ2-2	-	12	ASGQRGNTGELF
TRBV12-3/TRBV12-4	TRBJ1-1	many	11	ASSFPRNTEAF
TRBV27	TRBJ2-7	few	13	ASSSPSRNPREQY
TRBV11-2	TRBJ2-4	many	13	ASSELGVGGNIQY
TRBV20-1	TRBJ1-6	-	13	SARDKGTGDSPLH
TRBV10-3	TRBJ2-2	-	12	AISGARGRGELF
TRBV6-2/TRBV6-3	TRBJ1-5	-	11	ASQDRGHQPQH
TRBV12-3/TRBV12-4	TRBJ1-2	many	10	ASSDGPYGYT
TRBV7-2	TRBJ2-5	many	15	ASSFQGGPGARETQY
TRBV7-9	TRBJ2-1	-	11	ASSYTLGNEQF
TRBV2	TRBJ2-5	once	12	ASSGGTLAETQY
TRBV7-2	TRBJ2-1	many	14	ASTKLGRTSYNEQF
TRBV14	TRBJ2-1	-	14	ASSPRVAGPSNEQF
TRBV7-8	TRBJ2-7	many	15	ASSPPIRLRNSFEQY
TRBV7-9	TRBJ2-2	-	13	ASSLTGADTGELF
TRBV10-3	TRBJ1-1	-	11	AISESMGTEAF
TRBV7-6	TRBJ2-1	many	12	ASSLAPLSSEQF
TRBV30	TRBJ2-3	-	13	AWSVPGAPVDTQY
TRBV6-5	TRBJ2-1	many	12	ASSQSGGNNEQF
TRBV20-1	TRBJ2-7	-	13	SARGASGSSYEQY
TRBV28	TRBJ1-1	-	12	ASSPHAGLTEAF
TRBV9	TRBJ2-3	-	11	ASSVVPADTQY
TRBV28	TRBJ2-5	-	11	VSSNLRVETQY
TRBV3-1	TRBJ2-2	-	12	ASSQRGNTGELF
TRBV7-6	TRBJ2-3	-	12	ASSSRTSPDTQY
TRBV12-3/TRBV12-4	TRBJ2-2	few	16	ASSLIHGEGAHHGELF
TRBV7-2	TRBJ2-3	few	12	ASIRDRGPDTQY
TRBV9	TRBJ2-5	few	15	ASSVTGTSGSLETQY
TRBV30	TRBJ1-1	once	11	AWSVSRQGKAF
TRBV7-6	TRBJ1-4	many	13	ASKEAPGGNEKLF
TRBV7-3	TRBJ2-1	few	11	ASSLTAANEQF
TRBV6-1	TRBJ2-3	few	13	ASSVRGSETDTQY
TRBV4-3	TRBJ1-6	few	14	ASSLSRRLGTRPLH
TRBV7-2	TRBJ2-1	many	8	ASSRDGQF
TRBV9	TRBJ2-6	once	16	ASSLSTGLRSGANVLT